The 24 T cell receptor beta chains given below trace back to one sample, sequenced in a study of OX40 agonist ivuxolimab in advanced cancers. Only in-frame clones appear in the TCRdb table, and some are missing; sequencing was by immunoSEQ multiplex PCR. The sample yields about 25,000 clones, around 75% seen once. The input for sequencing was CD4+ or CD8+ T cells sorted from blood, taken in a trial of the OX40 agonist ivuxolimab. The origin of the receptors is an adult with an advanced solid tumor such as melanoma, head and neck, liver or kidney cancer.

This clone appeared a few times. The chain uses TRBV6-1 and TRBJ2-1; D gene unclear. The germline V and J ends were trimmed by 0 bases and 1 base, with 10 bases remaining between them. CDR3 size: 16 residues. The germline gives CDR1 MNHNS, CDR2 SASEGT. CDR3 amino acids: CASSEAPGASYNEQFF. The DNA of the CDR3 is TGTGCCAGCAGTGAAGCGCCCGGCGCTTCCTACAATGAGCAGTTCTTC.

This chain joins TRBV7-9 and TRBJ2-1; D gene ambiguous. Trimming cost V 4 bases and J 0 bases, with 10 bases left between them. Germline V CDR1 and CDR2: SEHNR, FQNEAQ (reference sequence). The CDR3 is 15 residues long. The DNA for the CDR3 is TGTGCCAGCAGCTCCCCTCCCTTCTCCTACAATGAGCAGTTCTTC. It yields the protein CASSSPPFSYNEQFF.

This clone was counted a few times. The chain combines TRBV5-1 with TRBJ2-7; the match to TRBD1 covers 11 bases. CDR3 length equals 15 residues. Germline V gene data show CDR1 as SGHRS and CDR2 as YFSETQ. V lost 7 bases and J lost 3; bases outside the gene matches: 9. The DNA for the CDR3 is TGCGCCAGCCGACATGCGGGGACAGGGGGCTACGAGCAGTACTTC. This encodes CASRHAGTGGYEQYF.

CDR3 sequence reads: CASSFGIADTQYF. CDR3 DNA sequence: TGTGCCAGCAGCTTTGGGATAGCGGATACGCAGTATTTT. The V call is TRBV7-3, the J call TRBJ2-3, with a possible D match to TRBD2 (5 bases). This CDR3 region has 13 residues. Trimming took off 3 bases at V and 6 bases at J, with 10 bases between the two ends. The germline gives CDR1 SGHTA, CDR2 FQGTGA.

This clone was seen only a few times. The chain couples TRBV19 to TRBJ1-2; maybe TRBD1 (5 bases). The CDR3 extends over 15 amino acids. Germline V CDR1 and CDR2: LNHDA, SQIVND (reference sequence). The ends were cut back, 3 bases at V and 4 bases at J, with 15 bases in the middle. As DNA, the CDR3 is TGTGCCAGTAGTATGTCCTTGGGGCAAGGCTATGGCTACACCTTC. Translated, it gives CASSMSLGQGYGYTF.

The chain couples TRBV30 to TRBJ1-1; D gene uncertain. Per the germline V gene, CDR1 is GTSNPN and CDR2 is SVGIG (reference sequence). The CDR3 is 15 amino acids. The germline V and J ends were trimmed by 0 bases and 4 bases, with 15 bases remaining between them. DNA for the CDR3: TGTGCCTGGAGTGTATCGGTCAGCCATACCACTGAAGCTTTCTTT. This translates into CAWSVSVSHTTEAFF.

The CDR3 protein is CASSATREQYF. The CDR3 nucleotides read TGTGCCAGCAGCGCGACAAGAGAGCAGTACTTC. The genes are TRBV7-9 and TRBJ2-7, with no clear D. CDR1 and CDR2 from the germline V gene are SEHNR and FQNEAQ (reference sequence). This CDR3 has 11 residues. V lost 5 bases to trimming and J lost 7 bases, with 9 bases between them.

The J gene is TRBJ2-7, the V gene TRBV6-5; D is unresolved. The CDR3 length is 12 residues. Looked up from germline, CDR1 is MNHEY and CDR2 is SVGAGI. Deletions cut 2 bases from V and 4 bases from J, with 6 bases between. The CDR3 coding sequence is TGTGCCAGCAGTTACGGGCAGTACGAGCAGTACTTC. This translates into CASSYGQYEQYF.

The V call is TRBV5-5, the J call TRBJ2-7; D remains ambiguous. The V end was cut by 9 bases, the J end by 4 bases, with 11 bases between. This CDR3 has 11 amino acids. CDR1 and CDR2 (germline): SGHKS, YYEKEE (reference sequence). The CDR3 coding sequence is TGTGCCATCCCCTCCCTTTACGAGCAGTACTTC. It translates to CAIPSLYEQYF. The whole variable domain, filled in from reference TRBV5-5 and TRBJ2-7, reads DAGVTQSPTHLIKTRGQQVTLRCSPISGHKSVSWYQQVLGQGPQFIFQYYEKEERGRGNFPDRFSARQFPNYSSELNVNALLLGDSALYLCAIPSLYEQYFGPGTRLTVT.

The chain joins TRBV27 to TRBJ1-3; TRBD1 is a possible D gene (6 bases). Trimming removed 6 bases from V and 4 bases from J, with 16 bases in between. CDR1 MNHEY and CDR2 SMNVEV come from the germline V gene (reference sequence). The CDR3 loop spans 15 amino acids. The CDR3 nucleotides are TGTGCCAGCAGCTTAACAGGGACGGCGGGAAACACCATATATTTT. It encodes CASSLTGTAGNTIYF.

This clone was seen just once. V and J are TRBV27 and TRBJ2-1; 13 bases fit TRBD2. Germline-derived CDR1 and CDR2 are MNHEY and SMNVEV (reference sequence). J lost 4 bases, V lost 4 bases, and 4 bases had no gene match. This CDR3 is built from 16 residues. The CDR3 DNA reads as TGTGCCAGCAGTTCCGGGACTAGCGGGATATACAATGAGCAGTTCTTC. Its protein is CASSSGTSGIYNEQFF.

V is TRBV7-6 and J is TRBJ1-4, with unresolved D. The CDR3 spans 13 residues. Trimming removed 4 bases from V and 4 bases from J, with 7 bases in between. CDR1 and CDR2 from the germline V gene are SGHVS and FNYEAQ. In DNA, the CDR3 is TGTGCCAGCAGCTCCCCCTTTAATGAAAAACTGTTTTTT. The encoded protein is CASSSPFNEKLFF.

The chain combines TRBV28 with TRBJ1-2; TRBD1 matches 8 bases. Germline V CDR1 and CDR2: MDHEN, SYDVKM. This CDR3 is built from 15 residues. V lost 2 bases, J lost 3 bases, and 5 bases stayed unmatched. The CDR3 DNA reads as TGTGCCAGCAGTTTAAGCCAGGGGGCTGACTATGGCTACACCTTC. Residues: CASSLSQGADYGYTF.

The chain has TRBV9 and TRBJ2-3; 9 bases line up with TRBD1. Germline V CDR1 and CDR2: SGDLS, YYNGEE. Trimming removed 4 bases from V and 3 bases from J; junction bases left unmatched: 6. The CDR3 spans 15 residues. CDR3: CASSYTGGETDTQYF. DNA for the CDR3: TGTGCCAGCAGCTATACAGGGGGCGAAACAGATACGCAGTATTTT. Using reference TRBV9 and TRBJ2-3 for the parts outside the CDR3, the full variable domain is DSGVTQTPKHLITATGQRVTLRCSPRSGDLSVYWYQQSLDQGLQFLIQYYNGEERAKGNILERFSAQQFPDLHSELNLSSLELGDSALYFCASSYTGGETDTQYFGPGTRLTVL.

The rearrangement uses TRBV9 and TRBJ2-3; D is possibly TRBD1 or TRBD2 (6 bases each). The CDR3 contains 16 residues. The V gene's germline CDR1 is SGDLS and CDR2 YYNGEE. The germline V and J ends were trimmed by 5 bases and 1 base, with 17 bases remaining between them. The CDR3, as DNA: TGTGCCAGCAGTCCAGCATGGGGGGCTCGCACAGATACGCAGTATTTT. Translated, it gives CASSPAWGARTDTQYF.

The rearrangement joins TRBV5-4 to TRBJ2-7; 8 bases match TRBD1. The CDR3 extends over 16 amino acids. Germline-derived CDR1 and CDR2 are SGHNT and YYREEE (reference sequence). V lost 1 base and J lost 2; bases outside the gene matches: 8. In DNA, the CDR3 is TGTGCCAGCAGCTTGTGGGCGGGACAGGTAACCTACGAGCAGTACTTC. It is translated as CASSLWAGQVTYEQYF.

The V call is TRBV6-6, the J call TRBJ2-7; the match to TRBD2 covers 7 bases. This CDR3 has 14 amino acids. With 2 bases clipped from V and 4 bases from J, the junction kept 5 bases outside the gene matches. Germline V gene data show CDR1 as MNHNY and CDR2 as SVGAGI (reference sequence). This CDR3 reads CASSYLGGEYEQYF. CDR3 nucleotide sequence: TGTGCCAGCAGTTACCTTGGGGGGGAGTACGAGCAGTACTTC.

The chain uses TRBV5-6 and TRBJ1-4; D gene ambiguous. V lost 4 bases and J 2 bases, leaving 9 bases between the germline ends. The CDR3 runs to 14 residues. CDR1 is SGHDT and CDR2 is YYEEEE in the germline V gene. CDR3 sequence (DNA): TGTGCCAGCAGCCCGGGAGTTACTAATGAAAAACTGTTTTTT. This gives the protein CASSPGVTNEKLFF.

This chain links TRBV14 with TRBJ2-5, with D possibly being TRBD1 (7 bases). Germline V gene data show CDR1 as SGHDN and CDR2 as FVKESK. Trimming left V 0 bases short and J 5 bases short, with 16 bases between. The CDR3 length is 16 residues. The CDR3 spells CASSQEPGGIWETQYF. The CDR3 region has the DNA TGTGCCAGCAGCCAAGAACCAGGGGGGATTTGGGAGACCCAGTACTTC.

The chain uses TRBV19 and TRBJ2-3; D is ambiguous. The ends were cut back, 5 bases at V and 6 bases at J, with 15 bases in the middle. CDR3 length equals 14 residues. CDR1 and CDR2 from the germline V gene are LNHDA and SQIVND (reference sequence). CDR3 nucleotide sequence: TGTGCCAGTAGTCCCCTCCTCGAAGCCGATACGCAGTATTTT. This translates into CASSPLLEADTQYF.

Written as DNA, the CDR3 is TGTGCCAGCAGTGAATGGACAGGGGGCTACAATGAGCAGTTCTTC. Residues: CASSEWTGGYNEQFF. This sequence joins TRBV6-1 and TRBJ2-1; 10 bases map to TRBD1. After removal of 2 bases from V and 3 bases from J, the junction contained 1 base not matched to a gene. Germline values: CDR1 MNHNS, CDR2 SASEGT. The length of the CDR3 is 15 residues.

This chain joins TRBV5-5 and TRBJ1-2, with D uncertain. With 2 bases removed from V and 6 bases from J, the gap between germline ends came to 17 bases. CDR1 SGHKS and CDR2 YYEKEE come from the germline V gene (reference sequence). This CDR3 comprises 15 residues. The CDR3 DNA reads TGTGCCAGCAGCTTAACACGCGGACTTCGGGATGGCTACACCTTC. As protein: CASSLTRGLRDGYTF.

The chain couples TRBV9 to TRBJ2-3, with 7 bases identical to TRBD2. Germline CDR1 SGDLS, CDR2 YYNGEE. The CDR3 consists of 14 residues. V shed 3 bases and J 5 bases; nucleotides not matched to a gene: 6. The CDR3 DNA sequence: TGTGCCAGCAGCGCGGGGGGAGTCGTAGATACGCAGTATTTT. This sequence encodes CASSAGGVVDTQYF.

V gene TRBV6-1 combines with J gene TRBJ2-5; 7 bases map to TRBD1. The germline V gene has CDR1 MNHNS and CDR2 SASEGT. This CDR3 has 13 residues. After removal of 6 bases from V and 2 bases from J, the junction contained 3 bases not matched to a gene. The CDR3 is CASSSGQQETQYF. The DNA of the CDR3 is TGTGCCAGCAGCTCGGGACAGCAAGAGACCCAGTACTTC.